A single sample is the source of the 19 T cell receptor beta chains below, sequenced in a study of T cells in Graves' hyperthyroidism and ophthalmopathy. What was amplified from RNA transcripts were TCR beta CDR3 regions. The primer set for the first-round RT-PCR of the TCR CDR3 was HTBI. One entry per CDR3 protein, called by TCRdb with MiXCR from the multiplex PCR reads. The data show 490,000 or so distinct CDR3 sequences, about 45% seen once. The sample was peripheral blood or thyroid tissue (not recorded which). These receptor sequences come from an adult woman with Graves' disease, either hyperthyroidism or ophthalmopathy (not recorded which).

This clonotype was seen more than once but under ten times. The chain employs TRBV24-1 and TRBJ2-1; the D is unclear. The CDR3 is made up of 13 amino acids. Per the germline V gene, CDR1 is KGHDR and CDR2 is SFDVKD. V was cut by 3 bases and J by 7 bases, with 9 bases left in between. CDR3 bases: TGTGCCACCAGTGATCCCCTATGGAATGAGCAGTTCTTC. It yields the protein CATSDPLWNEQFF.

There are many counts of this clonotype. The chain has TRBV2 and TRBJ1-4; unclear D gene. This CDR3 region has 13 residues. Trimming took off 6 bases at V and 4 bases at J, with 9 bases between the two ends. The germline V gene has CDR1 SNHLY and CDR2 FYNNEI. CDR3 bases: TGTGCCAGCAGCCGTAGAAATAATGAAAAACTGTTTTTT. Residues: CASSRRNNEKLFF.

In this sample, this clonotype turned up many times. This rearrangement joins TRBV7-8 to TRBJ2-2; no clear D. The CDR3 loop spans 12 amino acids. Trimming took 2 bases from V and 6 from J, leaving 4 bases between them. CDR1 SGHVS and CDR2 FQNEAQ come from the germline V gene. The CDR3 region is CASSLNAGELFF. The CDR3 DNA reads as TGTGCCAGCAGCTTAAACGCCGGGGAGCTGTTTTTT. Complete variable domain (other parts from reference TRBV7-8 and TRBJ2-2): GAGVSQSPRYKVAKRGQDVALRCDPISGHVSLFWYQQALGQGPEFLTYFQNEAQLDKSGLPSDRFFAERPEGSVSTLKIQRTQQEDSAVYLCASSLNAGELFFGEGSRLTVL.

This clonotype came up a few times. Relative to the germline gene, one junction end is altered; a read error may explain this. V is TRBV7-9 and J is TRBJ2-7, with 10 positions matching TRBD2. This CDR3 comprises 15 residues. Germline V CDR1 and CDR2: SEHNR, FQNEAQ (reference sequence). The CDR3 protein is CASSVAGGRIYEQYF. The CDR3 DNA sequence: TGTGCCAGCAGCGTAGCGGGAGGCCGAATCTACGAGCAGTACTTC.

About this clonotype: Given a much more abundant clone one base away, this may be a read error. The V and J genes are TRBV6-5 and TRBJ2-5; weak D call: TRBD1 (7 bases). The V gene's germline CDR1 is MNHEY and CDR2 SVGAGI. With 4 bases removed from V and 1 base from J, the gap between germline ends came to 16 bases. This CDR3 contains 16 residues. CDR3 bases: TGTGCCAGCAGTTCTAGGGCAGGGGGGCCCCAAGAGACCCAGTACTTC. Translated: CASSSRAGGPQETQYF.

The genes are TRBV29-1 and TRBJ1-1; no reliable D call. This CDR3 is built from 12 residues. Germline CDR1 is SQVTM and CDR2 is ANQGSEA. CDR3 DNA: TGCGTTGCTTTAGCGTCTCACACTGAAGCTTTCTTT. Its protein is CVALASHTEAFF.

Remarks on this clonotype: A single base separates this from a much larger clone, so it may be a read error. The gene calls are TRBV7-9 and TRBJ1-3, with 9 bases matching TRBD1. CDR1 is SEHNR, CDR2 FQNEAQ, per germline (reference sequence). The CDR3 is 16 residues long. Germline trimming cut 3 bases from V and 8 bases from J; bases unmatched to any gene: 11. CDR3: CASSLDGQGWGDTIYF. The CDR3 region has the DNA TGTGCCAGCAGCTTGGACGGACAGGGGTGGGGAGACACCATATATTTT.

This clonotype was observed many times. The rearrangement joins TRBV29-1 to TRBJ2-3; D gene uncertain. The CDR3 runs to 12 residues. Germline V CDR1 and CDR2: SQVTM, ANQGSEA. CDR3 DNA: TGCAGTTCTATCTCTTCAGGAGATACGCAGTATTTT. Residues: CSSISSGDTQYF.

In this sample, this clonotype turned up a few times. CDR3 amino acids: CSVEGQGRTGELFF. In DNA form, the CDR3 reads TGCAGCGTTGAGGGACAGGGGAGAACCGGGGAGCTGTTTTTT. The V call is TRBV29-1, the J call TRBJ2-2, with 10 bases lining up with TRBD1. Looked up from germline, CDR1 is SQVTM and CDR2 is ANQGSEA. J lost 5 bases, V lost 3 bases, and 3 bases had no gene match. The CDR3 runs 14 residues.

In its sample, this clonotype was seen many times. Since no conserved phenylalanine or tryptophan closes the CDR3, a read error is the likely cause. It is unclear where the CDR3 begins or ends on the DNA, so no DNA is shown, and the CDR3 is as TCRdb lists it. CDR3 amino acids: CASSHRDRNY. The J gene is TRBJ2-5, the V gene TRBV7-9; TRBD1 reflects the table's D call only, with no check against the DNA. CDR1 and CDR2 from the germline V gene are SEHNR and FQNEAQ (reference sequence). The CDR3 totals 10 residues, both ends included.

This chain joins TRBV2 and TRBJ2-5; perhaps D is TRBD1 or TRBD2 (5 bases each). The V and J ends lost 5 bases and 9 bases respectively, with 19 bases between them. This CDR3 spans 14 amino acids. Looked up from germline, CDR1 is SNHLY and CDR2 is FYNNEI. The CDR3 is CASSRDDRNQPQYF. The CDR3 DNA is TGTGCCAGCAGTAGGGACGATCGCAATCAGCCCCAGTACTTC.

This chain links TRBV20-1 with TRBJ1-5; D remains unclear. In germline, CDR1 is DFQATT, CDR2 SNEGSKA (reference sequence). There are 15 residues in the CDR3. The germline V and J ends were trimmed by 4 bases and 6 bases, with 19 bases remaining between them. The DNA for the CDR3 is TGCAGTGCTAAGACGGACCGGGTGGGTACTCAGCCCCAGCATTTT. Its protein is CSAKTDRVGTQPQHF.

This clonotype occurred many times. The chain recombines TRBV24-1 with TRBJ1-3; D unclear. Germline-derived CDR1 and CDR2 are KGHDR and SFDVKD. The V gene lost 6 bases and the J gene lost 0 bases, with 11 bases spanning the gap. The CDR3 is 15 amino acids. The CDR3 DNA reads TGTGCCACCAGTTTTGCGGTCTTCTCTGGAAACACCATATATTTT. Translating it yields CATSFAVFSGNTIYF.

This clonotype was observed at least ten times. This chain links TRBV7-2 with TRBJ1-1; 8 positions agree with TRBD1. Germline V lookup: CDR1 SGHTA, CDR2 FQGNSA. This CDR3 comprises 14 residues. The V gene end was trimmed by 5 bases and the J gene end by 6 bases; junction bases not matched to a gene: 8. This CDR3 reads CASSPQDRVPEAFF. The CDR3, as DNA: TGTGCCAGCAGCCCTCAGGACAGGGTACCTGAAGCTTTCTTT.

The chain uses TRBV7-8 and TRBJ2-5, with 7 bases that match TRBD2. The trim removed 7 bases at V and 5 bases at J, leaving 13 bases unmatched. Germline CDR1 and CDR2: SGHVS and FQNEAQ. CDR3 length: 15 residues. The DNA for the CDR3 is TGTGCCAGCAACTCAGGGACCGGGACTATTGAGACCCAGTACTTC. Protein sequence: CASNSGTGTIETQYF.

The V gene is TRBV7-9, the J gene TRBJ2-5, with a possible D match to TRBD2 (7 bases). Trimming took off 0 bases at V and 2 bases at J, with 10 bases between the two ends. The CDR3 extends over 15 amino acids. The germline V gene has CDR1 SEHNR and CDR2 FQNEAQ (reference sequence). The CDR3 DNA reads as TGTGCCAGCAGCTTAGCGCGGGGGCTACAAGAGACCCAGTACTTC. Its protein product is CASSLARGLQETQYF.

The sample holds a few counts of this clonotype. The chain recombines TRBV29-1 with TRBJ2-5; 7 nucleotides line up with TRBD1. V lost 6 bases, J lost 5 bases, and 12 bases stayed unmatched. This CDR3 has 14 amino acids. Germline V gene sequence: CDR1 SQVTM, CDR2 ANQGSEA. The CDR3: CSVADPTGSETQYF. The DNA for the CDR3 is TGCAGCGTCGCGGACCCGACAGGGAGCGAGACCCAGTACTTC.

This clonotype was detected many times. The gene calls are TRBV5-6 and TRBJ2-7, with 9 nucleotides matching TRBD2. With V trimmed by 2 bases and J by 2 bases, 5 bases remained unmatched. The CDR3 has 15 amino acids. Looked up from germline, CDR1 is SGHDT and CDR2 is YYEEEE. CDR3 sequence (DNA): TGTGCCAGCAGCTTCGGACTAGCGACGGCCTACGAGCAGTACTTC. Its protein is CASSFGLATAYEQYF.

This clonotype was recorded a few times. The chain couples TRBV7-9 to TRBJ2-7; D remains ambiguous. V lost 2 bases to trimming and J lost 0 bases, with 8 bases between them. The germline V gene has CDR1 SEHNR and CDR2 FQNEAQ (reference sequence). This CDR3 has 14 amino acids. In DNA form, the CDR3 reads TGTGCCAGCAGCTTATCACAAGCCTCCTACGAGCAGTACTTC. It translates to CASSLSQASYEQYF.